The next 15 T cell receptor beta chains were all read from a single sample in a study of preoperative IRX-2 immunotherapy in early breast cancer. Sequencing used immunoSEQ multiplex PCR; TCRdb keeps in-frame clones, though not all of them. The data contain around 990 clones, 67% of them singletons. Treatment given: preoperative locoregional IRX-2 cytokine immunotherapy. Sequenced material: tumor tissue, taken before IRX-2 immunotherapy. The source of these receptors is a human donor with breast cancer.

The V gene is TRBV29-1, the J gene TRBJ2-1; the D gene is possibly TRBD1 (8 bases). V shed 4 bases and J shed 9 bases, with 19 bases lying between them. Germline V lookup: CDR1 SQVTM, CDR2 ANQGSEA. This CDR3 has 14 residues. The CDR3 region is CSVARRTGGGEQFF. In nucleotides, the CDR3 is TGCAGCGTTGCACGTCGTACAGGGGGGGGTGAGCAGTTCTTC.

The CDR3, as DNA: TGCGCCAGCAGCTTGCTAGGGTTTGAGGAAAAACTGTTTTTT. The encoded protein is CASSLLGFEEKLFF. The rearrangement uses TRBV5-1 and TRBJ1-4; no reliable D call. This CDR3 is 14 amino acids long. Between the trimmed V and J ends, which lost 1 base and 8 bases, there was a span of 12 bases. Germline loops: CDR1 SGHRS, CDR2 YFSETQ.

This clone appeared a few times. The chain couples TRBV11-3 to TRBJ1-1; 9 nucleotides match TRBD1. The CDR3 has 14 residues. Germline lookup yields CDR1 SGHNT and CDR2 YENEEA. J gave up 5 bases and V 3 bases, and 4 bases lay outside the gene matches. CDR3 in amino acids: CASSLRQGETEAFF. Written as DNA, the CDR3 is TGTGCCAGCAGCTTGAGACAGGGGGAAACTGAAGCTTTCTTT.

The chain carries TRBV18 and TRBJ1-4; 10 nucleotides align to TRBD1. Germline trimming cut 6 bases from V and 8 bases from J; bases unmatched to any gene: 9. Germline V gene data show CDR1 as KGHSH and CDR2 as LQKENI. The CDR3 totals 15 residues. The CDR3 sequence: CASSPRQGAEEKLFF. The CDR3 DNA reads as TGTGCCAGCTCGCCCCGACAGGGGGCAGAGGAAAAACTGTTTTTT.

The gene calls are TRBV29-1 and TRBJ1-4; 7 nucleotides line up with TRBD1. From germline, CDR1 is SQVTM and CDR2 ANQGSEA. V shed 4 bases, J shed 2 bases, and the junction held 4 bases outside the gene matches. The CDR3 covers 14 residues. In DNA, the CDR3 is TGCAGCGTTGGATTAGGGGGCACTAATGAAAAACTGTTTTTT. The encoded protein is CSVGLGGTNEKLFF.

The J gene is TRBJ2-7, the V gene TRBV10-2, with D uncertain. V dropped 5 bases and J dropped 2 bases, with 16 bases sitting between them. CDR3 length equals 15 residues. Germline loops: CDR1 WSHSY, CDR2 SAAADI. The CDR3 DNA follows: TGCGCCAGCAGTAATCGGGTTCAGGCCACCTACGAGCAGTACTTC. Translation gives CASSNRVQATYEQYF.

CDR3 in DNA: TGTGCCAGTAGTATGGGACCCGAGGGACCCCAGCATTTT. Translated, it gives CASSMGPEGPQHF. The chain couples TRBV19 to TRBJ1-5; TRBD1 might be the D (5 bases). Germline V gene data show CDR1 as LNHDA and CDR2 as SQIVND (reference sequence). This CDR3 comprises 13 residues. The ends were cut back, 3 bases at V and 10 bases at J, with 13 bases in the middle. The whole variable domain, remainder taken from reference TRBV19 and TRBJ1-5, is DGGITQSPKYLFRKEGQNVTLSCEQNLNHDAMYWYRQDPGQGLRLIYYSQIVNDFQKGDIAEGYSVSREKKESFPLTVTSAQKNPTAFYLCASSMGPEGPQHFGDGTRLSIL.

This rearrangement joins TRBV7-4 to TRBJ1-1, with 7 nucleotides matching TRBD1. The CDR3 consists of 16 residues. The V gene's germline CDR1 is SGHVT and CDR2 SQSDAQ. V trimming: 5 bases; J trimming: 2 bases; junction bases outside the gene matches: 11. The CDR3 is CASSGRAGTANTEAFF. Written as DNA, the CDR3 is TGTGCCAGCAGCGGACGCGCCGGGACAGCCAACACTGAAGCTTTCTTT.

The chain links TRBV19 to TRBJ2-3; no reliable D call. The CDR3 loop spans 13 amino acids. Looked up from germline, CDR1 is LNHDA and CDR2 is SQIVND (reference sequence). V lost 5 bases, J lost 7 bases, and 13 bases lay in between. The CDR3 sequence is CASSPRTGYTQYF. Written as DNA, the CDR3 is TGTGCCAGTAGTCCAAGGACGGGCTATACGCAGTATTTT. The whole variable domain, filled in from reference TRBV19 and TRBJ2-3, reads DGGITQSPKYLFRKEGQNVTLSCEQNLNHDAMYWYRQDPGQGLRLIYYSQIVNDFQKGDIAEGYSVSREKKESFPLTVTSAQKNPTAFYLCASSPRTGYTQYFGPGTRLTVL.

This clone was observed a handful of times. The J gene is TRBJ2-3, the V gene TRBV7-6, with 8 bases that match TRBD1. Trimming cost V 2 bases and J 0 bases; bases outside gene matches: 4. This CDR3 is built from 16 residues. The V gene's germline CDR1 is SGHVS and CDR2 FNYEAQ. CDR3 DNA sequence: TGTGCCAGCAGCTTACGACAGGGGACCAGCACAGATACGCAGTATTTT. Protein product: CASSLRQGTSTDTQYF.

This clone was seen a single time. The chain is built from TRBV28 and TRBJ1-4; TRBD1 matches at 8 bases. This CDR3 contains 14 residues. V was pared by 6 bases and J by 7 bases, with 7 bases of the junction left unmatched. The V gene's germline CDR1 is MDHEN and CDR2 SYDVKM. CDR3 DNA: TGTGCCAGCAGACCTCGGACAGGGCTTGAAAAACTGTTTTTT. Residues: CASRPRTGLEKLFF.

This clone was recorded a few times. The V and J genes are TRBV11-3 and TRBJ2-1; no clear D gene. The germline gives CDR1 SGHNT, CDR2 YENEEA. This CDR3 contains 14 residues. The V and J ends lost 1 base and 7 bases respectively, with 11 bases between them. This CDR3 reads CASSLGIGRNEQFF. The CDR3 coding sequence is TGTGCCAGCAGCTTAGGTATCGGAAGGAATGAGCAGTTCTTC.

The genes are TRBV18 and TRBJ2-2; D not resolved. This CDR3 has 13 amino acids. V lost 4 bases and J lost 6, with 9 bases in between. Per the germline V gene, CDR1 is KGHSH and CDR2 is LQKENI. This chain's CDR3 is CASSHSDPGELFF. CDR3 DNA sequence: TGTGCCAGCTCACACTCCGATCCCGGGGAGCTGTTTTTT.

J is TRBJ1-2 and V is TRBV29-1; TRBD1 agrees at 7 bases. V lost 5 bases to trimming and J lost 3 bases; unmatched junction nucleotides: 6. Germline assignment: CDR1 SQVTM and CDR2 ANQGSEA. The CDR3 totals 13 residues. Here the CDR3 reads CSVSRGMDYGYTF. Written as DNA, the CDR3 is TGCAGCGTTTCCAGGGGGATGGACTATGGCTACACCTTC. The entire variable domain, with the rest obtained from reference TRBV29-1 and TRBJ1-2, is as follows: SAVISQKPSRDICQRGTSLTIQCQVDSQVTMMFWYRQQPGQSLTLIATANQGSEATYESGFVIDKFPISRPNLTFSTLTVSNMSPEDSSIYLCSVSRGMDYGYTFGSGTRLTVV.

This sequence joins TRBV11-3 and TRBJ1-6; 9 nucleotides line up with TRBD1. Germline V CDR1 and CDR2: SGHNT, YENEEA. The CDR3 has 14 amino acids. Trimming cost V 5 bases and J 8 bases; bases outside gene matches: 4. Here the CDR3 reads CASSSTGGDSPLHF. The CDR3 DNA is TGTGCCAGCAGCAGCACAGGGGGCGATTCACCCCTCCACTTT.